The rows below give T cell receptor beta chains drawn from one sample of a study of T cell responses to AZD1222 COVID-19 vaccine. Using immunoSEQ multiplex PCR, the repertoire was profiled, and TCRdb retains in-frame clones only, with some absent. Of 95,000 to 130,000 clones listed, roughly 87% were seen once; the top ten hold 7.5%. Material: peripheral blood, obtained on day 0 of AZD1222 vaccination. These TCRs come from an adult in good health. Both conserved end residues are part of each CDR3. The D gene is left open where the match is weak. The size field is filled for only some rows; it gives once, few, many or a size class.

clone size,J gene,V gene,D gene,CDR3 protein,CDR3 DNA
-,TRBJ2-7,TRBV5-1,-,CASSLTVAYEQYF,TGCGCCAGCAGCTTGACAGTTGCCTACGAGCAGTACTTC
once,TRBJ1-5,TRBV10-3,-,CAISSSVQPQHF,TGTGCCATCAGTTCATCTGTGCAGCCCCAGCATTTT
-,TRBJ1-1,TRBV18,-,CASSPVTAYTEAFF,TGTGCCAGCTCACCAGTCACAGCCTACACTGAAGCTTTCTTT
-,TRBJ1-1,TRBV27,TRBD1,CASSLQGQGSTEAFF,TGTGCCAGCAGTCTTCAGGGACAGGGGTCCACTGAAGCTTTCTTT
-,TRBJ2-7,TRBV27,TRBD2,CASSFVAAGDSYEQYF,TGTGCCAGCAGTTTTGTAGCGGCGGGAGACTCCTACGAGCAGTACTTC
-,TRBJ2-7,TRBV21-1,-,CASSKSSYEQYF,TGTGCCAGCAGCAAGAGCTCCTACGAGCAGTACTTC
-,TRBJ1-6,TRBV5-1,-,CASSLSGRVAGNSPLHF,TGCGCCAGCAGCCTCTCCGGACGGGTCGCGGGAAATTCACCCCTCCACTTT
-,TRBJ2-5,TRBV3-1/TRBV3-2,-,CASSQSTLGETQYF,TGTGCCAGCAGCCAATCGACGCTGGGAGAGACCCAGTACTTC
-,TRBJ1-2,TRBV24-1,-,CATSDLGRASGYTF,TGTGCCACCAGTGATTTGGGGAGGGCGAGCGGCTACACCTTC
-,TRBJ2-1,TRBV27,-,CASGTLNNEQFF,TGTGCCAGCGGGACACTTAACAATGAGCAGTTCTTC
-,TRBJ1-6,TRBV19,TRBD1,CASTGTESSYNSPLHF,TGTGCCAGTACCGGGACAGAGAGCTCCTATAATTCACCCCTCCACTTT
-,TRBJ1-5,TRBV28,-,CASSFEDQPQHF,TGTGCCAGCAGTTTTGAAGATCAGCCCCAGCATTTT
-,TRBJ1-1,TRBV9,-,CASSTGILATEAFF,TGTGCCAGCAGCACCGGGATTCTAGCCACTGAAGCTTTCTTT
-,TRBJ2-5,TRBV5-4,-,CASSQGETQYF,TGTGCCAGCAGCCAGGGAGAGACCCAGTACTTC
-,TRBJ2-1,TRBV13,-,CASESDYNEQFF,TGTGCCAGCGAGTCGGACTACAATGAGCAGTTCTTC
-,TRBJ2-7,TRBV11-1,-,CASSLTGTYEQYF,TGTGCCAGCAGCTTGACAGGTACCTACGAGCAGTACTTC
-,TRBJ1-2,TRBV14,-,CASSQTRGHYGYTF,TGTGCCAGCAGCCAAACCCGTGGACACTATGGCTACACCTTC
-,TRBJ1-5,TRBV9,-,CASSVGASRNQPQHF,TGTGCCAGCAGCGTAGGTGCCAGCCGCAATCAGCCCCAGCATTTT
-,TRBJ1-2,TRBV29-1,-,CSVGQPYGYTF,TGCAGCGTCGGGCAGCCATATGGCTACACCTTC
once,TRBJ2-2,TRBV10-3,TRBD2,CAISLTPGLADIADTGELFF,TGTGCCATCAGTCTTACTCCGGGACTAGCAGACATTGCGGACACCGGGGAGCTGTTTTTT
-,TRBJ1-2,TRBV28,-,CASSAHGADGYTF,TGTGCCAGCAGCGCTCACGGGGCGGATGGCTACACCTTC
once,TRBJ1-2,TRBV5-1,TRBD1,CASSLEPGGELSYTF,TGCGCCAGCAGCTTGGAACCAGGGGGCGAGTTGAGCTACACCTTC
-,TRBJ2-7,TRBV4-1,TRBD1,CASSRGTGESYEQYF,TGCGCCAGCAGCCGGGGGACAGGGGAGTCCTACGAGCAGTACTTC
once,TRBJ1-4,TRBV4-1,-,CASSQGSGFDNEKLFF,TGCGCCAGCAGCCAAGGATCAGGGTTTGATAATGAAAAACTGTTTTTT
-,TRBJ1-2,TRBV24-1,-,CATSDHTLSGYTF,TGTGCCACCAGTGATCATACATTATCTGGCTACACCTTC
few,TRBJ1-1,TRBV3-1/TRBV3-2,-,CASSKNMNTEAFF,TGTGCCAGCAGCAAGAACATGAACACTGAAGCTTTCTTT
-,TRBJ1-2,TRBV30,-,CAWSVARGTVYTF,TGTGCCTGGAGTGTAGCCCGGGGGACGGTCTACACCTTC
-,TRBJ2-7,TRBV28,-,CASTGPSPPYEQYF,TGTGCCAGTACCGGGCCCAGTCCGCCCTACGAGCAGTACTTC
-,TRBJ2-1,TRBV19,-,CASSTETYNEQFF,TGTGCCAGTAGTACCGAAACCTACAATGAGCAGTTCTTC
-,TRBJ1-1,TRBV18,-,CASSPRPTTEAFF,TGTGCCAGCTCACCCCGACCGACCACTGAAGCTTTCTTT
-,TRBJ1-1,TRBV11-1,-,CASSFEYRVGTEAFF,TGTGCCAGCAGCTTTGAGTACAGGGTTGGCACTGAAGCTTTCTTT
-,TRBJ1-5,TRBV28,-,CASREADQPQHF,TGTGCCAGCAGGGAGGCGGATCAGCCCCAGCATTTT
-,TRBJ1-1,TRBV27,-,CASSPAAGVYTEAFF,TGTGCCAGCAGCCCTGCTGCAGGGGTATACACTGAAGCTTTCTTT
-,TRBJ2-7,TRBV7-8,-,CASSPHTGLTYEQYF,TGTGCCAGCAGCCCCCACACGGGGTTAACCTACGAGCAGTACTTC
-,TRBJ2-2,TRBV18,-,CASSRLVRTDTGELFF,TGTGCCAGCTCAAGATTAGTGCGGACGGACACCGGGGAGCTGTTTTTT
-,TRBJ1-5,TRBV10-3,-,CAISGGNQPQHF,TGTGCCATCAGTGGGGGGAATCAGCCCCAGCATTTT
once,TRBJ2-7,TRBV28,-,CASSFQGSYEQYF,TGTGCCAGCAGTTTCCAGGGCAGCTACGAGCAGTACTTC
-,TRBJ1-2,TRBV4-1,TRBD1,CASSPWTGRNYGYTF,TGCGCCAGCAGCCCGTGGACAGGGAGGAACTATGGCTACACCTTC